This T cell receptor beta chain was recorded in a study of T cell changes during pregnancy in multiple sclerosis. Clones were sequenced by immunoSEQ multiplex PCR, and TCRdb holds only the in-frame ones, with some missing. The data contain fewer than 85,000 clones, around 94% of them singletons. This CDR3 has 11 residues. Trimming took off 4 bases at V and 2 bases at J, with 3 bases between the two ends. CDR1 and CDR2 from the germline V gene are SGHRS and YFSETQ. The sample was peripheral blood, taken before pregnancy. The chain recombines TRBV5-1 with TRBJ1-1; no firm D call. This TCR was recovered from a female donor with multiple sclerosis, enrolled in a pregnancy study. The CDR3 sequence: CASSLNTEAFF. DNA for the CDR3: TGCGCCAGCAGCCTAAACACTGAAGCTTTCTTT.